Below are 25 T cell receptor beta chains sequenced from a single sample in a study of cytomegalovirus exposure and HLA in healthy donors. Both 60 Vbeta primers and 13 Jbeta primers went into the PCR. Assay: immunoSEQ multiplex PCR; the TCRdb copy retains only in-frame clones and omits some. The sample carries around 190,000 clones, roughly 80% recorded once. What was sequenced was PBMCs. The receptors were gathered from a woman aged 30 to 39 in good health and CMV-seronegative.

The V and J genes are TRBV9 and TRBJ1-6; TRBD1 matches at 10 bases. CDR1 SGDLS and CDR2 YYNGEE come from the germline V gene. The CDR3 totals 15 residues. The junction had 4 bases not matched to a gene; V was cut back by 6 bases and J by 4 bases. CDR3 in amino acids: CASTRQGAYNSPLHF. The CDR3 DNA reads TGTGCCAGCACACGACAGGGGGCTTATAATTCACCCCTCCACTTT. Together with reference TRBV9 and TRBJ1-6, the CDR3 gives the full variable domain: DSGVTQTPKHLITATGQRVTLRCSPRSGDLSVYWYQQSLDQGLQFLIQYYNGEERAKGNILERFSAQQFPDLHSELNLSSLELGDSALYFCASTRQGAYNSPLHFGNGTRLTVT.

For the CDR3, the DNA is TGCAGCGTTGCGGGGGGCCTAACAGGGAGGCGGTCAGATACGCAGTATTTT. This codes for CSVAGGLTGRRSDTQYF. The rearrangement uses TRBV29-1 and TRBJ2-3, with a possible D match to TRBD2 (7 bases). The CDR3 is 17 residues long. Germline CDR1 and CDR2: SQVTM and ANQGSEA. The germline V and J ends were trimmed by 4 bases and 4 bases, with 24 bases remaining between them.

V is TRBV6-1 and J is TRBJ2-5, with TRBD1 as a possible D gene (5 bases). The DNA end favors TRBJ2-7, so the J call may be wrong. Germline lookup yields CDR1 MNHNS and CDR2 SASEGT. CDR3 length: 15 amino acids. As DNA, the CDR3 is TGTGCCAGCAGGGAGCCCCCGGACAACTCCTACGAGCAGTACTTC. Protein product: CASREPPDNSYEQYF.

The chain recombines TRBV29-1 with TRBJ1-1, with TRBD1 as a possible D gene (6 bases). This CDR3 region has 13 residues. Trimming shortened V by 6 bases and J by 1 base, and 12 bases separated the two germline ends. The germline gives CDR1 SQVTM, CDR2 ANQGSEA. CDR3: CSVSTGSNTEAFF. The CDR3 coding sequence is TGCAGCGTGAGTACAGGGTCGAACACTGAAGCTTTCTTT.

The V call is TRBV11-3, the J call TRBJ2-7; D perhaps matches TRBD1 (5 bases). The ends were cut back, 4 bases at V and 6 bases at J, with 13 bases in the middle. The germline gives CDR1 SGHNT, CDR2 YENEEA. The length of the CDR3 is 13 residues. The CDR3 is CASSSHLGAEQYF. CDR3 DNA sequence: TGTGCCAGCAGCTCCCACTTAGGGGCCGAGCAGTACTTC.

J is TRBJ1-6 and V is TRBV5-4; perhaps TRBD1 as D (5 bases). Germline lookup yields CDR1 SGHNT and CDR2 YYREEE (reference sequence). This CDR3 is built from 15 residues. V dropped 0 bases and J dropped 8 bases, with 12 bases sitting between them. The CDR3 region is CASSLAGQGDSPLHF. DNA of the CDR3: TGTGCCAGCAGCTTGGCCGGTCAGGGTGATTCACCCCTCCACTTT.

The chain uses TRBV18 and TRBJ2-7, with 10 bases fitting TRBD1. The CDR3 is made up of 15 amino acids. Germline assignment: CDR1 KGHSH and CDR2 LQKENI. J was trimmed by 4 bases and V by 6 bases; bases with no gene match: 9. CDR3 nucleotides: TGTGCCAGCTCTATGATTCCGGGACAGGGGTACGAGCAGTACTTC. Its translation is CASSMIPGQGYEQYF.

The rearrangement links TRBV5-1 to TRBJ2-1, with 12 bases aligning to TRBD2. The germline gives CDR1 SGHRS, CDR2 YFSETQ. Unmatched junction bases numbered 8, after V lost 1 base and J lost 0 bases. The CDR3 runs 19 residues. The chain's CDR3 is CASSLLGTSGPFSYNEQFF. CDR3 in DNA: TGCGCCAGCAGCTTGTTGGGGACTAGCGGGCCTTTCTCCTACAATGAGCAGTTCTTC.

This clone was counted between two and nine times. V is TRBV6-1 and J is TRBJ1-2; a possible D gene is TRBD1 (6 bases). V was pared by 1 base and J by 7 bases, with 22 bases between. This CDR3 has 17 residues. Germline CDR1 and CDR2: MNHNS and SASEGT. The CDR3 protein is CASSEGGGAGRLSGYTF. CDR3 DNA: TGTGCCAGCAGTGAAGGTGGGGGGGCAGGGCGGTTATCTGGCTACACCTTC.

The CDR3 protein is CASSGYGRGSPLHF. DNA of the CDR3: TGTGCCAGCAGTGGATACGGACGGGGTTCACCCCTCCACTTT. The chain recombines TRBV25-1 with TRBJ1-6; D unclear. Per germline, CDR1 MGHDK and CDR2 SYGVNS. The ends were cut back, 4 bases at V and 9 bases at J, with 13 bases in the middle. The CDR3 contains 14 residues.

The genes are TRBV6-5 and TRBJ1-1; a possible D gene is TRBD1 (6 bases). V shed 7 bases and J shed 0 bases, with 15 bases lying between them. The CDR3 has 15 amino acids. CDR1 is MNHEY, CDR2 SVGAGI, per germline. The CDR3 DNA is TGTGCCAGCAAAATTTTGGGACATATGAACACTGAAGCTTTCTTT. It yields the protein CASKILGHMNTEAFF.

The chain is built from TRBV4-1 and TRBJ2-1; 8 bases are a match to TRBD2. V was clipped by 2 bases and J by 1 base; unmatched bases: 10. CDR3 length: 18 amino acids. Germline V gives CDR1 MGHRA, CDR2 YSYEKL. This chain's CDR3 is CASSQRRSGGNSYNEQFF. The CDR3 bases are TGCGCCAGCAGCCAAAGAAGGAGCGGGGGCAATTCCTACAATGAGCAGTTCTTC.

The V gene is TRBV18, the J gene TRBJ1-5, with D tentatively TRBD1 (5 bases). The germline V and J ends were trimmed by 10 bases and 1 base, with 14 bases remaining between them. The CDR3 runs 14 residues. Looked up from germline, CDR1 is KGHSH and CDR2 is LQKENI. CDR3 nucleotide sequence: TGTGCCACCCGACGGGGGAACAGCAATCAGCCCCAGCATTTT. This sequence encodes CATRRGNSNQPQHF. The variable domain in full, with the rest retrieved from reference TRBV18 and TRBJ1-5, is NAGVMQNPRHLVRRRGQEARLRCSPMKGHSHVYWYRQLPEEGLKFMVYLQKENIIDESGMPKERFSAEFPKEGPSILRIQQVVRGDSAAYFCATRRGNSNQPQHFGDGTRLSIL.

The chain links TRBV28 to TRBJ1-1; 9 nucleotides align to TRBD1. V shed 2 bases and J 5 bases; nucleotides not matched to a gene: 6. CDR1 MDHEN and CDR2 SYDVKM come from the germline V gene. This CDR3 region has 15 residues. The CDR3 DNA reads TGTGCCAGCAGTTTACCGGGACAGGGAGGAACTGAAGCTTTCTTT. Translation: CASSLPGQGGTEAFF.

CDR3 residues: CASSQIRQESNYGYTF. CDR3 nucleotide sequence: TGTGCCAGCAGCCAAATCCGACAAGAATCAAACTATGGCTACACCTTC. This chain joins TRBV6-6 and TRBJ1-2; no clear D gene. The ends were cut back, 6 bases at V and 2 bases at J, with 19 bases in the middle. This CDR3 contains 16 residues. Germline CDR1 reads MNHNY; CDR2 reads SVGAGI (reference sequence).

The rearrangement joins TRBV19 to TRBJ2-5, with 7 bases that match TRBD1. This CDR3 is 12 amino acids long. Unmatched junction bases numbered 1, after V lost 6 bases and J lost 3 bases. In germline, CDR1 is LNHDA, CDR2 SQIVND (reference sequence). The CDR3 protein is CASSQGEETQYF. The CDR3 region has the DNA TGTGCCAGTAGCCAGGGGGAAGAGACCCAGTACTTC.

The chain joins TRBV9 to TRBJ2-3, with 10 positions matching TRBD2. The CDR3 extends over 16 amino acids. Unmatched junction bases numbered 7, after V lost 3 bases and J lost 3 bases. Germline V gives CDR1 SGDLS, CDR2 YYNGEE. The CDR3 reads CASSGLAGGWTDTQYF. The CDR3 nucleotides read TGTGCCAGCAGCGGATTAGCGGGGGGTTGGACAGATACGCAGTATTTT.

The chain is built from TRBV27 and TRBJ1-1; weak D call: TRBD1 (6 bases). Germline V CDR1 and CDR2: MNHEY, SMNVEV (reference sequence). CDR3 length: 13 amino acids. The ends were cut back, 5 bases at V and 5 bases at J, with 12 bases in the middle. The CDR3, as DNA: TGTGCCAGCAGTCGGGGGGCTTGGACTGAAGCTTTCTTT. It yields the protein CASSRGAWTEAFF.

The J gene is TRBJ1-2, the V gene TRBV19; no reliable D call. The CDR3 spans 12 residues. V lost 10 bases, J lost 5 bases, and 14 bases lay in between. Germline CDR1 reads LNHDA; CDR2 reads SQIVND (reference sequence). The CDR3 sequence is CAIRRGVYGYTF. The CDR3 coding sequence is TGTGCCATCCGCCGCGGAGTTTATGGCTACACCTTC.

This clone was detected once. The chain recombines TRBV18 with TRBJ2-1; possible D gene TRBD1, 6 bases. The V end was cut by 6 bases, the J end by 7 bases, with 16 bases between. Germline CDR1 is KGHSH and CDR2 is LQKENI. The CDR3 runs 14 residues. CDR3 sequence (DNA): TGTGCCAGCTCCTACCAAACAGGGCCGAATGAGCAGTTCTTC. This sequence encodes CASSYQTGPNEQFF.

The chain employs TRBV11-2 and TRBJ1-4, with D perhaps TRBD1 (6 bases). CDR1 is SGHAT, CDR2 FQNNGV, per germline. The CDR3 has 17 amino acids. V was trimmed by 5 bases and J by 0 bases, leaving 16 bases between them. DNA for the CDR3: TGTGCCAGCAGCCCAGAACAGTACAGGGCAACTAATGAAAAACTGTTTTTT. This encodes CASSPEQYRATNEKLFF.

This chain links TRBV18 with TRBJ2-1, with 12 bases fitting TRBD2. J was trimmed by 4 bases and V by 6 bases; bases with no gene match: 4. The CDR3 sequence is 15 residues long. Germline CDR1 is KGHSH and CDR2 is LQKENI. This CDR3 is CASSPLAGGYNEQFF. CDR3 sequence (DNA): TGTGCCAGCTCGCCTCTAGCGGGGGGGTACAATGAGCAGTTCTTC.

V usage is TRBV11-2 and J usage is TRBJ1-3, with D perhaps TRBD1 (5 bases). The CDR3 runs 13 residues. Germline assignment: CDR1 SGHAT and CDR2 FQNNGV. V was cut by 6 bases and J by 0 bases, with 6 bases left in between. The CDR3, as DNA: TGTGCCAGCAGGGGACTCTCTGGAAACACCATATATTTT. Translating gives CASRGLSGNTIYF.

V usage is TRBV9 and J usage is TRBJ1-1; the D gene is possibly TRBD1 (6 bases). Trimming took 4 bases from V and 4 from J, leaving 14 bases between them. The CDR3 loop spans 14 amino acids. Germline values: CDR1 SGDLS, CDR2 YYNGEE. DNA for the CDR3: TGTGCCAGCAGCCCCTCAGGACAGTCCACTGAAGCTTTCTTT. Translation: CASSPSGQSTEAFF.

The rearrangement uses TRBV4-1 and TRBJ2-5; 8 bases match TRBD2. CDR1 is MGHRA, CDR2 YSYEKL, per germline. Trimming at V came to 2 bases and at J to 4 bases, leaving 6 bases not matched to a gene. The CDR3 length is 15 residues. The chain's CDR3 is CASSQRSLAGETQYF. In DNA form, the CDR3 reads TGCGCCAGCAGCCAAAGATCTCTAGCGGGAGAGACCCAGTACTTC.